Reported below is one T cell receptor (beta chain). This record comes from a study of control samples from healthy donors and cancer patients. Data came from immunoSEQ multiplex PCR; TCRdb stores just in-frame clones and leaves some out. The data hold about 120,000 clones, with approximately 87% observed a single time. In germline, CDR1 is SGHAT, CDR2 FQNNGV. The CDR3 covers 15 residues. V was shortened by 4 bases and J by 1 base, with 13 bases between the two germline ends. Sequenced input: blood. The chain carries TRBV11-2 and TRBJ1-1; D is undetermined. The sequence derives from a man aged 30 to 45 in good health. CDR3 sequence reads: CASSSASGRNTEAFF. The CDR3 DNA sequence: TGTGCCAGCAGCTCCGCCTCGGGGAGGAACACTGAAGCTTTCTTT. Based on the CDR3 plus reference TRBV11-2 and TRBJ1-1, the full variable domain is EAGVAQSPRYKIIEKRQSVAFWCNPISGHATLYWYQQILGQGPKLLIQFQNNGVVDDSQLPKDRFSAERLKGVDSTLKIQPAKLEDSAVYLCASSSASGRNTEAFFGQGTRLTVV.